This TCR beta chain was recovered during a study of CD8+ T cells in alopecia areata. Background on the study: Tofacitinib continued for 6 to 18 months and was then withheld for 6 months.

RNA extraction was followed by reverse transcription into cDNA, which acted as the sequencing template. Profiled with immunoSEQ multiplex PCR; TCRdb holds only in-frame clones, not every one. The top ten clones hold around 9.1% of a sample with 150,000 to 200,000 clones, roughly 46% of them seen once. Overall study results and limits: Researchers report lesional scalp, most notably alopecia totalis/universalis, outstripped normal scalp in clonality.

Treatment of the sample: oral pan-JAK inhibitor, 5-10 mg twice daily. Germline V gene lookup returns CDR1 SNHLY and CDR2 FYNNEI. The CDR3 totals 17 residues. V gave up 1 base and J gave up 0 bases, with 13 bases separating them. In regard to this clone: No antigen is known for it.

Source: CD8+ T cells sorted from blood, taken at week 52, from a patient treated with tofacitinib. The chain is built from TRBV2 and TRBJ1-5, with D uncertain. The sequence derives from a human donor with alopecia areata. CDR3 sequence: CASSEVEDEYSNQPQHF. In nucleotides, the CDR3 is TGTGCCAGCAGTGAAGTGGAGGATGAATATAGCAATCAGCCCCAGCATTTT.